Below are 14 T cell receptor beta chains sequenced from a single sample in a study of blood T cell repertoires in COVID-19. The table came from immunoSEQ multiplex PCR; TCRdb's copy has only in-frame clones and leaves some out. The sample records approximately 210,000 clones, around 95% being singletons. The material sequenced was peripheral blood. These receptors came from a man aged 25 to 40 with COVID-19, enrolled during active disease.

This clone was seen a single time. The chain employs TRBV21-1 and TRBJ2-5; the table's D call TRBD2 went unverified against the DNA. TRBV21-1 is reported as a pseudogene. The CDR3 consists of 17 residues. The CDR3 protein is CASSKDWEKRGQETQYF. CDR3 nucleotide sequence: TGTGCCAGCAGCAAAGATTGGGAGAAGCGGGGCCAAGAGACCCAGTACTTC.

The V call is TRBV10-1, the J call TRBJ2-1; TRBD2 might be the D (5 bases). The CDR3 totals 15 residues. The ends were cut back, 3 bases at V and 4 bases at J, with 13 bases in the middle. Germline-derived CDR1 and CDR2 are WNHNN and SYGVQD (reference sequence). The DNA of the CDR3 is TGCGCCAGCAGTGAAACGGGGAAATCGTACAATGAGCAGTTCTTC. Encoded protein: CASSETGKSYNEQFF.

V usage is TRBV13 and J usage is TRBJ1-3; 8 bases match TRBD1. Germline CDR1 reads PRHDT; CDR2 reads FYEKMQ (reference sequence). The CDR3 has 14 residues. The V and J ends lost 5 bases and 4 bases, in that order; junction bases with no gene match: 4. The CDR3 spells CASSPGTGGNTIYF. CDR3 sequence (DNA): TGTGCCAGCAGCCCTGGGACAGGAGGAAACACCATATATTTT.

The chain combines TRBV19 with TRBJ2-2; the D gene is possibly TRBD2 (6 bases). The CDR3 contains 15 residues. Trimming removed 1 base from V and 8 bases from J, with 14 bases in between. Germline lookup yields CDR1 LNHDA and CDR2 SQIVND (reference sequence). DNA for the CDR3: TGTGCCAGTAGTATAGTATCGGGGGTACAAGGGGAGCTGTTTTTT. Protein sequence: CASSIVSGVQGELFF. Using reference TRBV19 and TRBJ2-2 for the parts outside the CDR3, the full variable domain is DGGITQSPKYLFRKEGQNVTLSCEQNLNHDAMYWYRQDPGQGLRLIYYSQIVNDFQKGDIAEGYSVSREKKESFPLTVTSAQKNPTAFYLCASSIVSGVQGELFFGEGSRLTVL.

J is TRBJ1-4 and V is TRBV19, with D perhaps TRBD1 (5 bases). The CDR3 contains 16 residues. CDR1 is LNHDA, CDR2 SQIVND, per germline (reference sequence). Trimming removed 10 bases from V and 0 bases from J, with 18 bases in between. CDR3 nucleotide sequence: TGTGCCACTCGTTCCCCAGGGTACGCAACTAATGAAAAACTGTTTTTT. Its protein is CATRSPGYATNEKLFF.

This clone has just a few counts. The rearrangement joins TRBV5-1 to TRBJ1-4; D not certain. CDR1 is SGHRS, CDR2 YFSETQ, per germline. This CDR3 has 13 amino acids. V shed 0 bases and J shed 8 bases, with 8 bases lying between them. The CDR3 coding sequence is TGCGCCAGCAGCTTGGATCTGGCCGAAAAACTGTTTTTT. Its translation: CASSLDLAEKLFF.

The rearrangement uses TRBV7-2 and TRBJ1-5; D remains unclear. Germline CDR1 reads SGHTA; CDR2 reads FQGNSA. This CDR3 is built from 13 residues. Trimming took off 2 bases at V and 7 bases at J, with 9 bases between the two ends. In DNA form, the CDR3 reads TGTGCCAGCAGCTTAAGGAGGGCCCAGCCCCAGCATTTT. Translating gives CASSLRRAQPQHF.

The CDR3 nucleotides read TGCGCCAGCAGCCAAGGGTGGGGGAGTGGAGGGCCCACTCCTTTGAACACTGAAGCTTTCTTT. It is translated as CASSQGWGSGGPTPLNTEAFF. The chain employs TRBV4-1 and TRBJ1-1; D is possibly TRBD1 (5 bases). Germline V CDR1 and CDR2: MGHRA, YSYEKL. The CDR3 is 21 residues long. V was pared by 1 base and J by 0 bases, with 27 bases between.

The rearrangement uses TRBV5-4 and TRBJ2-1, with D tentatively TRBD1 (6 bases). V lost 3 bases to trimming and J lost 9 bases, with 13 bases between them. The length of the CDR3 is 13 residues. Germline V gene data show CDR1 as SGHNT and CDR2 as YYREEE (reference sequence). This CDR3 reads CASSSDRKGEQFF. CDR3 coding DNA: TGTGCCAGCAGCTCAGACAGGAAGGGTGAGCAGTTCTTC.

V and J are TRBV28 and TRBJ1-6; D might be TRBD1 (5 bases). The ends were cut back, 5 bases at V and 0 bases at J, with 14 bases in the middle. CDR1 and CDR2 (germline): MDHEN, SYDVKM. The CDR3 covers 17 residues. The CDR3 DNA sequence: TGTGCCAGCAGTACATGGGGGGGGAGCTCCTATAATTCACCCCTCCACTTT. Translating it yields CASSTWGGSSYNSPLHF.

V and J are TRBV6-1 and TRBJ1-5; D unresolved. Trimming cost V 2 bases and J 0 bases, with 5 bases left between them. This CDR3 is 14 amino acids long. CDR1 and CDR2 (germline): MNHNS, SASEGT. CDR3 bases: TGTGCCAGCAGTGAACCCGGTAGCAATCAGCCCCAGCATTTT. This encodes CASSEPGSNQPQHF.

The chain carries TRBV5-6 and TRBJ1-2, with 8 bases that match TRBD1. Trimming cost V 0 bases and J 8 bases; bases outside gene matches: 12. The CDR3 is 16 amino acids. The germline V gene encodes CDR1 SGHDT and CDR2 YYEEEE. CDR3 in DNA: TGTGCCAGCAGCTTGGCCGGGGCAGGGGGCCCGGGAGGCTACACCTTC. Translation gives CASSLAGAGGPGGYTF.

The chain links TRBV18 to TRBJ1-4; TRBD1 matches at 7 bases. V dropped 2 bases and J dropped 4; count of bases not matched to a gene: 7. The CDR3 is made up of 16 amino acids. CDR1 and CDR2 (germline): KGHSH, LQKENI. CDR3 sequence (DNA): TGTGCCAGCTCACCAGAGGGGGCTACCGGTAATGAAAAACTGTTTTTT. Translated, it gives CASSPEGATGNEKLFF.

This chain connects TRBV20-1 to TRBJ1-2; 10 bases line up with TRBD1. J was trimmed by 9 bases and V by 5 bases; bases with no gene match: 3. Germline V CDR1 and CDR2: DFQATT, SNEGSKA (reference sequence). The CDR3 spans 11 residues. CDR3 protein: CSALDRGSYTF. The DNA for the CDR3 is TGCAGTGCTTTGGACAGGGGGAGCTACACCTTC.